This entry lists 16 T cell receptor beta chains sequenced from one sample in a study of blood T cell repertoires in COVID-19. The assay was immunoSEQ multiplex PCR, and TCRdb's table has in-frame clones only and misses some. The sample yields tens of thousands of clones, around 90% seen once. Specimen: peripheral blood. The receptors were sampled from an elderly woman with active or convalescent COVID-19.

This sequence joins TRBV6-2 or TRBV6-3 and TRBJ1-5, with 9 bases matching TRBD1. J lost 6 bases, V lost 2 bases, and 8 bases had no gene match. The CDR3 runs 16 residues. The germline V gene encodes CDR1 MNHEY and CDR2 SVGEGT. The CDR3 loop reads CASSYNRGTGTQPQHF. CDR3 nucleotide sequence: TGTGCCAGCAGTTACAACCGGGGGACAGGGACTCAGCCCCAGCATTTT.

The J gene is TRBJ1-2, the V gene TRBV28; 10 nucleotides align to TRBD1. Germline values: CDR1 MDHEN, CDR2 SYDVKM. Trimming at V came to 4 bases and at J to 5 bases, leaving 7 bases not matched to a gene. CDR3 length: 15 residues. Here the CDR3 reads CASSSGTGVIYGYTF. The CDR3 DNA follows: TGTGCCAGCAGTTCCGGGACAGGGGTTATTTATGGCTACACCTTC.

V gene TRBV20-1 combines with J gene TRBJ2-5, with TRBD2 matching 9 bases. Unmatched junction bases numbered 1, after V lost 7 bases and J lost 4 bases. Germline V gene lookup returns CDR1 DFQATT and CDR2 SNEGSKA (reference sequence). The CDR3 totals 11 residues. In nucleotides, the CDR3 is TGCAGTGAAGCGGGAGGAGAGACCCAGTACTTC. Translating it yields CSEAGGETQYF.

The J gene is TRBJ2-7, the V gene TRBV24-1, with 7 bases aligning to TRBD2. This CDR3 region has 13 residues. With 7 bases clipped from V and 7 bases from J, the junction kept 9 bases outside the gene matches. In germline, CDR1 is KGHDR, CDR2 SFDVKD. DNA of the CDR3: TGTGCCACCAGGCAGGGTTGGGGGGGAGAGCAGTACTTC. It yields the protein CATRQGWGGEQYF.

The rearrangement links TRBV18 to TRBJ2-7, with 7 bases lining up with TRBD1. V was clipped by 6 bases and J by 1 base; unmatched bases: 9. This CDR3 has 15 residues. Germline assignment: CDR1 KGHSH and CDR2 LQKENI. CDR3: CASSPEDRKSYEQYF. CDR3 sequence (DNA): TGTGCCAGCTCCCCAGAGGACAGGAAGTCCTACGAGCAGTACTTC. Full variable domain (remainder filled in from reference TRBV18 and TRBJ2-7): NAGVMQNPRHLVRRRGQEARLRCSPMKGHSHVYWYRQLPEEGLKFMVYLQKENIIDESGMPKERFSAEFPKEGPSILRIQQVVRGDSAAYFCASSPEDRKSYEQYFGPGTRLTVT.

This rearrangement joins TRBV5-1 to TRBJ1-4; a possible D gene is TRBD1 (5 bases). Germline CDR1 is SGHRS and CDR2 is YFSETQ. V lost 4 bases, J lost 0 bases, and 13 bases lay in between. There are 16 residues in the CDR3. Here the CDR3 reads CASSPTAAATNEKLFF. The CDR3, as DNA: TGCGCCAGCAGCCCGACAGCAGCTGCAACTAATGAAAAACTGTTTTTT.

The chain has TRBV5-1 and TRBJ2-4; 7 nucleotides match TRBD2. The CDR3 contains 14 residues. J gave up 0 bases and V 4 bases, and 1 base lay outside the gene matches. Germline-derived CDR1 and CDR2 are SGHRS and YFSETQ. The DNA of the CDR3 is TGCGCCAGCAGCCCGGGGGGAGCCAAAAACATTCAGTACTTC. Translating it yields CASSPGGAKNIQYF.

The chain uses TRBV19 and TRBJ2-1; TRBD2 might be the D (5 bases). This CDR3 has 13 amino acids. Germline V CDR1 and CDR2: LNHDA, SQIVND (reference sequence). V lost 7 bases, J lost 4 bases, and 11 bases lay in between. CDR3 sequence reads: CASTDYRYNEQFF. The DNA for the CDR3 is TGTGCCAGTACCGACTACCGATACAATGAGCAGTTCTTC.

This clone came up a few times. CDR3 bases: TGTGCCAGCACCCCCACAGTGAACACGTTTGCTGAAGCTTTCTTT. This translates into CASTPTVNTFAEAFF. The V gene is TRBV9, the J gene TRBJ1-1; D ambiguous. V shed 6 bases and J shed 6 bases, with 21 bases lying between them. Germline-derived CDR1 and CDR2 are SGDLS and YYNGEE. CDR3 length: 15 amino acids.

The CDR3 is CASSLIQDPSGNTIYF. In nucleotides, the CDR3 is TGTGCCAGCAGTTTAATACAGGACCCCTCTGGAAACACCATATATTTT. The gene calls are TRBV28 and TRBJ1-3; D perhaps matches TRBD1 (5 bases). The CDR3 is made up of 16 amino acids. Trimming took off 2 bases at V and 0 bases at J, with 11 bases between the two ends. The germline gives CDR1 MDHEN, CDR2 SYDVKM.

A single count supports this clone. The chain links TRBV6-6 to TRBJ1-1; 8 nucleotides line up with TRBD1. V lost 5 bases, J lost 0 bases, and 14 bases stayed unmatched. Looked up from germline, CDR1 is MNHNY and CDR2 is SVGAGI (reference sequence). This CDR3 is 18 amino acids long. The CDR3 DNA follows: TGTGCCAGCAGTCTAACCCCCGGGACAGGAACGTTGAACACTGAAGCTTTCTTT. Its protein is CASSLTPGTGTLNTEAFF.

The rearrangement joins TRBV7-2 to TRBJ1-1; TRBD1 matches at 7 bases. Germline V gene data show CDR1 as SGHTA and CDR2 as FQGNSA. The CDR3 runs 17 residues. Trimming removed 3 bases from V and 2 bases from J; junction bases left unmatched: 12. The chain's CDR3 is CASSFATGWKENTEAFF. CDR3 sequence (DNA): TGTGCCAGCAGCTTTGCGACAGGGTGGAAGGAAAACACTGAAGCTTTCTTT.

V gene TRBV28 combines with J gene TRBJ1-1; TRBD1 matches 8 bases. CDR1 and CDR2 from the germline V gene are MDHEN and SYDVKM. The CDR3 is 16 residues long. J gave up 3 bases and V 7 bases, and 13 bases lay outside the gene matches. As DNA, the CDR3 is TGTGCCAGCAATCCGGCTCCATCGACAGGGGACACTGAAGCTTTCTTT. This translates into CASNPAPSTGDTEAFF.

The chain is built from TRBV5-1 and TRBJ2-3; tentatively, D is TRBD1 (5 bases). The CDR3 is 15 residues long. Per the germline V gene, CDR1 is SGHRS and CDR2 is YFSETQ. V lost 0 bases and J 2 bases, leaving 10 bases between the germline ends. The CDR3 nucleotides read TGCGCCAGCAGCTTGGTCGCCAGGGTCACAGATACGCAGTATTTT. Translated: CASSLVARVTDTQYF.

The chain's CDR3 is CASSGQRKFYEQYF. CDR3 DNA sequence: TGTGCCAGTTCCGGACAGAGAAAATTCTACGAGCAGTACTTC. The chain couples TRBV28 to TRBJ2-7; a possible D gene is TRBD1 (6 bases). Germline V CDR1 and CDR2: MDHEN, SYDVKM. The CDR3 sequence is 14 residues long. Trimming left V 9 bases short and J 3 bases short, with 18 bases between. The variable domain in full, with the rest retrieved from reference TRBV28 and TRBJ2-7, is DVKVTQSSRYLVKRTGEKVFLECVQDMDHENMFWYRQDPGLGLRLIYFSYDVKMKEKGDIPEGYSVSREKKERFSLILESASTNQTSMYLCASSGQRKFYEQYFGPGTRLTVT.

The rearrangement joins TRBV29-1 to TRBJ2-3; D is unresolved. The CDR3 has 11 amino acids. Trimming stripped 4 bases from V and 2 bases from J, with 4 bases between. The germline V gene encodes CDR1 SQVTM and CDR2 ANQGSEA. CDR3 in amino acids: CSVVHTDTQYF. The CDR3 coding sequence is TGCAGCGTTGTACACACAGATACGCAGTATTTT.